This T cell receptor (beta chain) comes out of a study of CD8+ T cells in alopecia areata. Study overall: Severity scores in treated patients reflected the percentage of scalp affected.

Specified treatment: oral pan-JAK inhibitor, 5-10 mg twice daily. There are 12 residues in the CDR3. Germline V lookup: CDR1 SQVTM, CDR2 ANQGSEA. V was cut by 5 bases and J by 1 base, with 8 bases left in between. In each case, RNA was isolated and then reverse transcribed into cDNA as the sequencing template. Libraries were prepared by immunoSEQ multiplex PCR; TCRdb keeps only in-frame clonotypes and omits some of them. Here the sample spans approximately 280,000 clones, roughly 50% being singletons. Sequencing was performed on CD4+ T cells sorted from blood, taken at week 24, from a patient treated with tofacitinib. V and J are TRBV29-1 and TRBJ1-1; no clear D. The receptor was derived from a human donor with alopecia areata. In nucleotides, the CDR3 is TGCAGCGTTATGGTGGAGAACACTGAAGCTTTCTTT. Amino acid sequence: CSVMVENTEAFF.